This TCR beta chain was recovered during a study of T cell responses to AZD1222 COVID-19 vaccine listed by TCRdb under 2021. Regarding the research as a whole: A total of approximately 250 trial participants underwent TCR sequencing, of whom around 210 had received two doses of AZD1222 and about 25 had received two doses of the MenACWY control vaccine. Trial participants were enrolled into age subgroups of 18-55, 56-69 and 70-plus years, which contained about 150, 27 and 61 TCR-sequenced participants, respectively. Paper-wide results and their limitations: Reportedly, close to half of the unique spike-specific TCRs recognized epitopes lying outside the regions that are mutated in the B.1.351 and B.1.1.7 variants. In the small 56-69-year group, the increase in depth fell short of significance, most likely because of low power. Because no day 14 peak-response samples were available, repertoires were characterized only after the peak T cell response. After two AZD1222 doses, both the breadth and the depth of spike-specific TCRs were significantly higher than at day 0 and than in MenACWY recipients. Conclusions about previously exposed vaccinees are limited because only a handful of AZD1222 recipients were SARS-CoV-2 seropositive at baseline. Participants were mostly white British and included more females than males, and it was suggested by the authors that clonal diversity may have been underestimated. CD4 TCRs associated with the vaccine covered the entire spike protein, and the dominant responses were in regions 160-218 and 743-854.

The intended sense of this specimen's time point label: about 28 days (+/-7) after the second vaccine dose. AZD1222 recipients whose second dose came at about 4 weeks and those whose second dose came at about 12 weeks were combined into one group, since spike-specific TCR depth and breadth did not differ between the two schedules. Samples from vaccinated people were obtained from the UK trials COV001 and COV002, which included a single-blind randomized controlled phase 2/3 trial of AZD1222 (ChAdOx1 nCoV-19) in healthy adults. Trial participant PBMC samples were collected at day 0 and day 28 after the second dose for TCRbeta chain sequencing. The CDR3 regions of human TCRbeta chains were subjected to immunosequencing. Regarding the original processing steps: TCRs in the repertoires were compared against a reference library of SARS-CoV-2-specific TCRs that had been generated with the MIRA antigen-specificity platform. Breadth meant the fraction of unique TCRs that were SARS-CoV-2-associated, whereas depth meant the fraction of total T cells that were SARS-CoV-2-associated. Using the MIRA data, each spike-specific TCR was mapped to the spike region that the TCR reacts to and placed in a CD4 or CD8 class. Log10-transformed breadth and depth values were compared by one-way ANOVA with Sidak's multiple comparisons tests. In TCRdb, the immuneACCESS table is reduced to in-frame sequences with V and J assigned. These tables do not hold every clone; where another copy was compared, an unresolved V gene accounts for under half, and the others remain unexplained. Clone size and the V and J calls come from that table; the DNA yielded D and trimming. Recorded for this sample are 70,000 to 95,000 clones; 91% of them occurred a single time. Around 30% of the sample goes to the ten largest clones.

The CDR3 goes from the cysteine to the phenylalanine over 14 residues. The entry retains the CDR3 DNA only, 42 bases that are in frame from base 1. CDR1 and CDR2 are read off the germline V gene as MNHNS and SASEGT. V lost 2 bases and J lost 3 bases; the stretch between them is 9 bases long. This clone was seen just once. It has no known antigen specificity. No much larger clonotype is one base removed from it; base qualities were not supplied. Here the sequenced sample was peripheral blood, taken 28 days after the second AZD1222 dose. The sequence links TRBV6-1 to TRBJ2-3; TRBD2 might be the D gene, on 5 matching bases. This TCR was recovered from an adult who received the AZD1222 COVID-19 vaccine. The CDR3 region: CASSEWAGTDTQYF. The DNA reads as follows: TGTGCCAGCAGTGAATGGGCGGGTACAGATACGCAGTATTTT.